This TCR beta chain was profiled in a study of immune heterogeneity within non-small cell lung tumors. Broader study findings: Alongside site-unique high-frequency clones, identical dominant CDR3 beta clonotypes recurred across tumor sites within a patient. A moderate but significant correlation was found, linking local T-cell clonality with local tumor mutational burden (R about 0.31). Individual patients largely had distinct high-frequency T-cell receptor beta clonotypes from one another.

CDR3 of TCR beta was amplified by multiplex PCR that used 32 V and 13 J primers. TCRdb itself ran the multiplex PCR reads through MiXCR, one entry per CDR3 protein. The repertoire holds some 22,000 distinct CDR3 sequences, with about 29% as singletons. Germline V gives CDR1 SGHTA, CDR2 FQGNSA. V was shortened by 0 bases and J by 1 base, with 7 bases between the two germline ends. The CDR3 is made up of 15 amino acids. Template input was genomic DNA from bulk tumor (600 ng per sample). Surgeons took several biopsies per primary tumor, spaced far apart, during surgery. The study enrolled patients with untreated, newly diagnosed non-small cell lung cancer who underwent curative surgery. About this clonotype itself: Antigen: not known.

V gene TRBV7-2 combines with J gene TRBJ1-5; the D gene is possibly TRBD1 (5 bases). Sequencing was done on a sample of lung tumor tissue. The sequence was obtained from a middle-aged man with non-small cell lung cancer. The CDR3 loop reads CASSLAAGSNQPQHF. In DNA form, the CDR3 reads TGTGCCAGCAGCTTAGCGGCAGGGAGCAATCAGCCCCAGCATTTT.